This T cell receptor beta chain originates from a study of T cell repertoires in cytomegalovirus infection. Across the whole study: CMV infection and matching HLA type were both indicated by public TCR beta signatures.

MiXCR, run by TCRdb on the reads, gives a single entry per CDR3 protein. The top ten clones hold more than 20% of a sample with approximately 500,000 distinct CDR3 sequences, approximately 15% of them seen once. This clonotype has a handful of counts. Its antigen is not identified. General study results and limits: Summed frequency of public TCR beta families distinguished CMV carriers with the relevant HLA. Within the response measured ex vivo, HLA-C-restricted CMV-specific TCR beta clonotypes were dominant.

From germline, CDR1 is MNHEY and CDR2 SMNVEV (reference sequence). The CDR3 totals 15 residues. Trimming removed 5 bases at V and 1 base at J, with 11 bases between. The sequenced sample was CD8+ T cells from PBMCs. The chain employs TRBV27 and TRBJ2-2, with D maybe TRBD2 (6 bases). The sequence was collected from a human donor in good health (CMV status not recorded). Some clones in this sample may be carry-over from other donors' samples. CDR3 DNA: TGTGCCAGCAGTACCGGGACTTGGAACACCGGGGAGCTGTTTTTT. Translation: CASSTGTWNTGELFF.